This T cell receptor beta chain was recorded in a study of cytomegalovirus exposure and HLA in healthy donors. The CDR3 length is 14 residues. V was clipped by 8 bases and J by 4 bases, with 14 bases between them. Germline values: CDR1 SGHAT, CDR2 FQNNGV. 13 Jbeta primers and 60 Vbeta primers were used for the PCR. This table comes from immunoSEQ multiplex PCR, and its TCRdb copy is limited to in-frame clones, with some not included. This sample lists 55,000 to 85,000 clones; its ten largest clones have approximately 3.6%. The sample consisted of PBMCs. This clonotype was obtained from a female donor in good health and CMV-seropositive. The V call is TRBV11-2, the J call TRBJ2-2, with a tentative D call TRBD2 (5 bases). CDR3 loop: CASGRLASTGELFF. The DNA of the CDR3 is TGTGCCAGCGGGAGACTGGCCTCCACCGGGGAGCTGTTTTTT.